The present TCR beta chain was sequenced within a study of blood T cell repertoires in COVID-19. Study background: Researchers got acute and convalescent COVID-19 samples from the United States, Italy and Spain. In each case, the material was cDNA or gDNA derived from T cells, B-cell-depleted T cells, or PBMCs.

The CDR3 spans 15 residues. The junction had 2 bases not matched to a gene; V was cut back by 5 bases and J by 0 bases. Germline values: CDR1 MDHEN, CDR2 SYDVKM. As processed by the authors: Amplification of reference gene primers was used by the study to estimate nucleated cell counts. Assay: immunoSEQ multiplex PCR; the TCRdb copy retains only in-frame clones and omits some. D and trimming come from the DNA, and the V and J calls and clone size come from that table. The sample consists of roughly 410,000 clones, around 90% of them appearing once. Sequencing was done on a sample of peripheral blood. The sequence derives from a man aged 35-49 years with acute or convalescent COVID-19. The chain combines TRBV28 with TRBJ2-1; 9 bases map to TRBD1. CDR3 in amino acids: CASSVDRGSYNEQFF. The CDR3 bases are TGTGCCAGCAGTGTGGACAGGGGCTCCTACAATGAGCAGTTCTTC.